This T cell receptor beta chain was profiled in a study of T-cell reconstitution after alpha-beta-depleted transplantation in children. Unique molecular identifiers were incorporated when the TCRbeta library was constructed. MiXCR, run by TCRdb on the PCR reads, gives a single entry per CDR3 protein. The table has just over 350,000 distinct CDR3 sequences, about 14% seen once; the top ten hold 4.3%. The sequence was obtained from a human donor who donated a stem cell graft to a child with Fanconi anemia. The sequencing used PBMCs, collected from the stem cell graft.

The CDR3 DNA sequence: TGCGCCAGCAGCCAAGCTCTCGGGGCCGATACGCAGTATTTT. Translated: CASSQALGADTQYF. The chain recombines TRBV4-3 with TRBJ2-3; possibly TRBD1 or TRBD2 for D (5 bases each). Trimming took off 1 base at V and 6 bases at J, with 11 bases between the two ends. Germline lookup yields CDR1 LGHNA and CDR2 YSLEER. CDR3 length: 14 residues.